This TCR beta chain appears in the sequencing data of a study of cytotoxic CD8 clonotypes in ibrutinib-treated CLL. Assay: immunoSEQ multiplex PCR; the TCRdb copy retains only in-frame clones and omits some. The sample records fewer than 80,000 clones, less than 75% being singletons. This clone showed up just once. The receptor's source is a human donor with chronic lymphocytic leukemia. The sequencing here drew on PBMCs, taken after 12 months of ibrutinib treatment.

The CDR3 loop is CASSPGQGFGTNEKLFF. The CDR3 DNA is TGTGCCAGTAGCCCGGGACAGGGATTCGGGACTAATGAAAAACTGTTTTTT. The chain combines TRBV19 with TRBJ1-4; 9 bases agree with TRBD1. This CDR3 spans 17 amino acids. J gave up 2 bases and V 6 bases, and 10 bases lay outside the gene matches. From germline, CDR1 is LNHDA and CDR2 SQIVND (reference sequence).